The sequence of this T cell receptor (beta chain) was determined in a study of cytomegalovirus exposure and HLA in healthy donors. Study-level points and caveats: Sequencing likely caused a cluster of highly shared sequence variants.

The PCR used 60 Vbeta and 13 Jbeta primers. Sequencing used immunoSEQ multiplex PCR; TCRdb keeps in-frame clones, though not all of them. The sample lists approximately 140,000 clones; around 73% were seen once. This clone was recorded only once. Its antigen is unidentified. Every donor was a healthy person donating bone marrow. The V gene end was trimmed by 4 bases and the J gene end by 2 bases; junction bases not matched to a gene: 5. Germline CDR1 is LGHNA and CDR2 is YSLEER. This CDR3 comprises 15 residues. Sequencing was done on a sample of PBMCs. J is TRBJ2-1 and V is TRBV4-3; 7 bases are shared with TRBD2. The receptor was derived from a human donor in good health. The CDR3 sequence is CASSPGRAPYNEQFF. CDR3 DNA sequence: TGCGCCAGCAGCCCGGGGAGGGCCCCCTACAATGAGCAGTTCTTC.